This TCR beta chain came from a study of blood T cell repertoires in COVID-19. About the study: The United States, Italy and Spain were the sources of the acute and convalescent COVID-19 samples.

Libraries were prepared by immunoSEQ multiplex PCR; TCRdb keeps only in-frame clonotypes and omits some of them. Of about 230,000 clones in the sample, roughly 85% were seen once. The CDR3 spans 15 residues. Trimming cost V 5 bases and J 0 bases, with 12 bases left between them. CDR1 MNHEY and CDR2 SVGEGT come from the germline V gene. The gene calls are TRBV6-2 or TRBV6-3 and TRBJ2-3; D gene uncertain. The sequenced sample consisted of peripheral blood. This receptor was obtained from a woman in her 70s with active or convalescent COVID-19. DNA for the CDR3: TGTGCCAGCAGTCTCCCTGCGGCTAGCACAGATACGCAGTATTTT. Protein sequence: CASSLPAASTDTQYF.